This T cell receptor beta chain derives from a study of T cell responses to AZD1222 COVID-19 vaccine. A remark on this clone: The antigen is not known.

This CDR3 region has 13 residues. V lost 8 bases, J lost 5 bases, and 15 bases lay in between. Germline V lookup: CDR1 SNHLY, CDR2 FYNNEI. Whole-study results and caveats: In the spike-specific TCR repertoire, nearly half reportedly target unmutated variant regions. Dominant at 160-218 and 743-854, vaccine-associated CD4 TCRs also spanned spike. The donors showed a predominance of white British ancestry and of females, with possible underestimation of clonal diversity.

Profiled with immunoSEQ multiplex PCR; TCRdb holds only in-frame clones, not every one. In the table there are approximately 110,000 clones, about 91% of which are singletons. The source material was peripheral blood, sampled 28 days after the second AZD1222 dose. V usage is TRBV2 and J usage is TRBJ1-1, with D tentatively TRBD1 (5 bases). This clonotype was sampled from an adult who received the AZD1222 COVID-19 vaccine. The CDR3 DNA sequence: TGTGCCAGCCTTGGGACGGTGGGAACTGAAGCTTTCTTT. This codes for CASLGTVGTEAFF.